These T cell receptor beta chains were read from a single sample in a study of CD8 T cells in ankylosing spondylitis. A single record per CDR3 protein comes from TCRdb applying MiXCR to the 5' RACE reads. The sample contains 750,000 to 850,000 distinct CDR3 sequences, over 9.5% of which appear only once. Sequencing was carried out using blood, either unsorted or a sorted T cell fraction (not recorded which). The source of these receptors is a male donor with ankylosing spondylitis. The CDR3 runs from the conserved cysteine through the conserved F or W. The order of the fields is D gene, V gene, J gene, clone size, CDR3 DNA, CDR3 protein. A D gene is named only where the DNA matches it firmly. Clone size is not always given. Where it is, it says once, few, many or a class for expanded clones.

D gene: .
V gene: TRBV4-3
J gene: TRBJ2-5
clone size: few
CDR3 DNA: TGCGCCAGCAGCCAAGCTCTCGGCACAGAGACCCAGTACTTC
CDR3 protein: CASSQALGTETQYF

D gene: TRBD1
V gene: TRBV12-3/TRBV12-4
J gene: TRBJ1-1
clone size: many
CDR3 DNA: TGTGCCAGCAGTGCGGGACAGGGATGGACTGAAGCTTTCTTT
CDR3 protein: CASSAGQGWTEAFF

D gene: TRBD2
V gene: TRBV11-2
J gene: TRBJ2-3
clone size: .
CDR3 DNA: TGTGCCAGCAGCTTATGGCCTAGCGGAACTAGCACAGATACGCAGTATTTT
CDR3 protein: CASSLWPSGTSTDTQYF

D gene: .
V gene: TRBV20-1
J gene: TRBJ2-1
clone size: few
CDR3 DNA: TGCAGTGCTAGACAGGGGCCACCATACAATGAGCAGTTCTTC
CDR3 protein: CSARQGPPYNEQFF

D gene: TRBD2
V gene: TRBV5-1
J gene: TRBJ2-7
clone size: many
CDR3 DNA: TGCGCCAGCAGCAGGGGACTAGCGGGCGAGCAGTACTTC
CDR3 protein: CASSRGLAGEQYF

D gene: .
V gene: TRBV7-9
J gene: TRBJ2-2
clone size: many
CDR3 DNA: TGTGCCAGCAGCTTCGGACAATACACCGGGGAGCTGTTTTTT
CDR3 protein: CASSFGQYTGELFF

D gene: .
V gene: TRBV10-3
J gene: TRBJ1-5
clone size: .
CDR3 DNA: TGTGCCATCAGTGAACTGTATAGCAATCAGCCCCAGCATTTT
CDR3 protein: CAISELYSNQPQHF

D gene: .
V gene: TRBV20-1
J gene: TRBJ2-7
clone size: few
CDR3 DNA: TGCAGTGCGACCGGCGCAAGCGGCACCTACGAGCAGTACTTC
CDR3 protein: CSATGASGTYEQYF

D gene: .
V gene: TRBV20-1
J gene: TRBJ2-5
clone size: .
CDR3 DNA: TGCAGTGCCCACGGGTCCAAGAGGACCCAGTACTTC
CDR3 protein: CSAHGSKRTQYF

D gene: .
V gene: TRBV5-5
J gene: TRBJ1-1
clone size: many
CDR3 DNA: TGTGCCAGCAGCTTGGGGGGACAGAACACTGAAGCTTTCTTT
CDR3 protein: CASSLGGQNTEAFF

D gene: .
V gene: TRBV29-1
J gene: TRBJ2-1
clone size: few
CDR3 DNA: TGCAGCGGTGGAACAGGGATGGGGACCTACAATGAGCAGTTCTTC
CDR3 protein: CSGGTGMGTYNEQFF

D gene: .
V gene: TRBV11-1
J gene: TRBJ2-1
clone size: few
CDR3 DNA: TGTGCCAGCAGGATGGACAGTAGCTCCTACAATGAGCAGTTCTTC
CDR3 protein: CASRMDSSSYNEQFF